This T cell receptor beta chain appears in the sequencing data of a study of identifying expanded T cells in peripheral blood. Collection occurred without any documented infections or immune events in donors. CDR1 is SEHNR, CDR2 FQNEAQ, per germline (reference sequence). The ends were cut back, 5 bases at V and 10 bases at J, with 18 bases in the middle. The CDR3 sequence is 14 residues long. Sequencing used immunoSEQ multiplex PCR; TCRdb keeps in-frame clones, though not all of them. The sample contains tens of thousands of clones, about four fifths of which appear only once. Source material: blood. This clonotype originated in a person aged 18 to 70 in good health. The gene calls are TRBV7-9 and TRBJ2-1; no definite D call. The CDR3: CASSPTQAGSEQFF. CDR3 coding DNA: TGTGCCAGCAGCCCCACTCAGGCTGGCTCCGAGCAGTTCTTC.